This section outlines one TCR beta chain sequence together with its context. The junction shows a germline mismatch at one end, possibly a read error. This specimen belongs to a study of tumor-infiltrating lymphocytes in primary liver carcinoma. Each 20-30 mg portion of unsorted bulk tissue served as the source for co-extraction of RNA and DNA. This CDR3 contains 12 residues. CDR1 and CDR2 from the germline V gene are MDHEN and SYDVKM. The authors made TCR beta cDNA from approximately 490 ng total RNA with a constant-region primer. Library construction for TCR beta comprised three nested multiplex PCR rounds performed with slightly modified ARM-PCR. A C-beta reverse primer and TRBV1-TRBV30 forward primers served in each of the first two PCR rounds, at about 10 cycles apiece. One entry per CDR3 protein results from TCRdb running MiXCR on the multiplex PCR reads. The sample yields 100,000 or so distinct CDR3 sequences, roughly 69% seen once.

The gene calls are TRBV28 and TRBJ2-3; 7 positions match TRBD2. The sequencing sample was made of liver tumor tissue from sampling region 5. Specified subset: tumor region T5, tumor centre. This sequence originates from a woman aged 55-70 years with primary liver carcinoma and hepatitis B virus infection. CDR3 nucleotide sequence: TGTGCCTCAGCGGGAACGGTAGATGCGCAGTATTTT. This translates into CASAGTVDAQYF.